Sequencing of this T cell receptor beta chain was carried out in a study of beta chain features in type 1 diabetes. About the study: What patients shared with healthy donors was a similar profile of age, gender and cell yields. Points from the study as a whole: Junctions at VDJ sites from type 1 diabetes patients had fewer insertions and more deletions. Comparison showed that naive, central memory and Treg TCRB repertoires appeared more similar among patients than among healthy donors. The analysis here could not establish whether HLA type shapes TCRB rearrangement.

CDR3 size: 15 residues. V lost 1 base and J 4 bases, leaving 13 bases between the germline ends. In germline, CDR1 is SGHRS, CDR2 YFSETQ. In this sample, this clone turned up a few times. No antigen is known for it. Reverse transcription of all isolated RNA meant that expressed TCRB transcripts were sequenced. Only in-frame clones appear in the TCRdb table, and some are missing; sequencing was by immunoSEQ multiplex PCR. The profile shows more than 300,000 clones, 6.5% to 10% of them singletons. The TCR comes from a woman aged 18-29 years in good health. Sequencing input: central memory CD4+ T cells from blood. The genes are TRBV5-1 and TRBJ2-3; D uncertain. CDR3 loop: CASSLQASFSDTQYF. In DNA form, the CDR3 reads TGCGCCAGCAGCTTGCAGGCTAGTTTTTCAGATACGCAGTATTTT.